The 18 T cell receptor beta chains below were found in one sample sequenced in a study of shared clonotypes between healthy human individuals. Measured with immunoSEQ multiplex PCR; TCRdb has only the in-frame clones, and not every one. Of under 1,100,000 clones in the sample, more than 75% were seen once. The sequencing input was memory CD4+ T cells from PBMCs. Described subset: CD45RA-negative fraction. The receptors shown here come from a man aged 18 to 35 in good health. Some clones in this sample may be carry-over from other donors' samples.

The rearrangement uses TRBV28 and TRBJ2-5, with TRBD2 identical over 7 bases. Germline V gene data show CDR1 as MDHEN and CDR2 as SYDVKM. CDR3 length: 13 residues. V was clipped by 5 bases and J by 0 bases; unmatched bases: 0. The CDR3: CASSRGDQETQYF. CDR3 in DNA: TGTGCCAGCAGTCGGGGGGACCAAGAGACCCAGTACTTC.

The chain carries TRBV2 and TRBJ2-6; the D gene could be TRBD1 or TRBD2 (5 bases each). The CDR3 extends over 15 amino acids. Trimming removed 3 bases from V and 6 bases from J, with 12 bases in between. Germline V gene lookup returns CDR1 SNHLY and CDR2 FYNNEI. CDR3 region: CASSDARGPANVLTF. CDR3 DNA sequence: TGTGCCAGCAGTGATGCCCGGGGCCCGGCCAACGTCCTGACTTTC.

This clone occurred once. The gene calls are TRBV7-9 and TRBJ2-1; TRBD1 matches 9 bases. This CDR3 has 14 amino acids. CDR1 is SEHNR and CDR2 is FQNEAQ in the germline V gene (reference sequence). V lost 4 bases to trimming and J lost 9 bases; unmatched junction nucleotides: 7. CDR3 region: CASSSQQGAIEQFF. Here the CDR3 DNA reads TGTGCCAGCAGCTCGCAACAGGGGGCGATTGAGCAGTTCTTC.

CDR3 protein: CASSLDGQGAEQYF. In DNA form, the CDR3 reads TGCGCCAGCAGCTTGGACGGACAGGGGGCCGAGCAGTACTTC. The V gene is TRBV5-1, the J gene TRBJ2-7, with 11 bases that match TRBD1. The CDR3 consists of 14 residues. V shed 0 bases, J shed 6 bases, and the junction held 2 bases outside the gene matches. Per germline, CDR1 SGHRS and CDR2 YFSETQ.

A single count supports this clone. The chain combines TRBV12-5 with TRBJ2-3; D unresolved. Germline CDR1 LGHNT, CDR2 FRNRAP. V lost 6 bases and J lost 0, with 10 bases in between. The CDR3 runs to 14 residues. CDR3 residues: CASGQSGSTDTQYF. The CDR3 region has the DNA TGTGCTAGTGGCCAGTCGGGTAGCACAGATACGCAGTATTTT.

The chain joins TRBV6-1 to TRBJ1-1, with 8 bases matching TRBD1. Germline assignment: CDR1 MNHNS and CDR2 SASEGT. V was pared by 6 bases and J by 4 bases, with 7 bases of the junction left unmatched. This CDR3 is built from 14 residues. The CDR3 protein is CASRSYRGGTEAFF. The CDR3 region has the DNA TGTGCCAGCAGAAGCTACAGGGGGGGCACTGAAGCTTTCTTT.

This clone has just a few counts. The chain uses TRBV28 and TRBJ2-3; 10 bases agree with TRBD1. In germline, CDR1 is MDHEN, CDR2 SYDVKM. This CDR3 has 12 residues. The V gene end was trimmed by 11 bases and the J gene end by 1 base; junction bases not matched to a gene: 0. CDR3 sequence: CAGQGGTDTQYF. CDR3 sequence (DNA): TGTGCCGGACAGGGGGGCACAGATACGCAGTATTTT.

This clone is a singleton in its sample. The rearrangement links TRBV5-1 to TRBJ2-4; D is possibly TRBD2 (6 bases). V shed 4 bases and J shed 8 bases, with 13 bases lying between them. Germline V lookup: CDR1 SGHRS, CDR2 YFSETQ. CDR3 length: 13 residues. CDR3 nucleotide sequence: TGCGCCAGCAGCAGGGACCCGGGAGACATTCAGTACTTC. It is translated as CASSRDPGDIQYF.

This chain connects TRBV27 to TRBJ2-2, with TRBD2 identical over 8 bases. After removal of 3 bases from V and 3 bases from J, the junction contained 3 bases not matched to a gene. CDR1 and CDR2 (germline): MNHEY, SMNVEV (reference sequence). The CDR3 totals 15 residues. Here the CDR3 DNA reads TGTGCCAGCAGTTTCGGGACTAGGGACACCGGGGAGCTGTTTTTT. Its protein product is CASSFGTRDTGELFF.

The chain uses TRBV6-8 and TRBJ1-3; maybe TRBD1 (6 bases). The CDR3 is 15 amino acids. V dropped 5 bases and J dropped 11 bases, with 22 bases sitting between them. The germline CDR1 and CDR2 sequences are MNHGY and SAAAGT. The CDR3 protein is CASSTGGTKKGAIYF. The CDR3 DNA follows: TGTGCCAGCAGTACTGGCGGGACAAAAAAGGGCGCCATATATTTT.

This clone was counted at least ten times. The CDR3, as DNA: TGTGCCAGCAGCTGGGGCTCAGGGAGAGGTCAGCCCCAGCATTTT. Its translation is CASSWGSGRGQPQHF. This chain connects TRBV11-2 to TRBJ1-5; D possibly corresponds to TRBD1 (5 bases). CDR1 SGHAT and CDR2 FQNNGV come from the germline V gene. V was pared by 4 bases and J by 6 bases, with 16 bases between. This CDR3 comprises 15 residues.

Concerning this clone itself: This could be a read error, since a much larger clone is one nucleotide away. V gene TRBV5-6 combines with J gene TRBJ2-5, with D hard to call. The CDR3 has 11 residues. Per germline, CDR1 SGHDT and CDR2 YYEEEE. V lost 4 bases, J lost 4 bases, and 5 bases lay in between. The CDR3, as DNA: TGTGCCAGCAGCATAGGAGAGACCCAGTACTTC. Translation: CASSIGETQYF.

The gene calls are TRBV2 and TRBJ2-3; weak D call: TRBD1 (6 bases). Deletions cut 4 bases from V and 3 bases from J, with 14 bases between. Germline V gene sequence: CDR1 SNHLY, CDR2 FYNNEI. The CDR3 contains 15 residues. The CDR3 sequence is CASSGPGALTDTQYF. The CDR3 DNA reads TGTGCCAGCAGTGGTCCAGGGGCGCTTACAGATACGCAGTATTTT.

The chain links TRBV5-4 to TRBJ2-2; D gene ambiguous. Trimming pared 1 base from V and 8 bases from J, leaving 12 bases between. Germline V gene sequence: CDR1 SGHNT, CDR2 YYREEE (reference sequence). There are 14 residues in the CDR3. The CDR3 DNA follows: TGTGCCAGCAGCTTGCGATTCCCGGAGGGGGAGCTGTTTTTT. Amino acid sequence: CASSLRFPEGELFF.

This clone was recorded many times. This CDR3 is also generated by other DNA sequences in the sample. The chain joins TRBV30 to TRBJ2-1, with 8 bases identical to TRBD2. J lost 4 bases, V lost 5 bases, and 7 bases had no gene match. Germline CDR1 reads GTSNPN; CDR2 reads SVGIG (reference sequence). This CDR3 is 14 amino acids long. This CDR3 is CAWGPGTSYNEQFF. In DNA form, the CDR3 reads TGTGCCTGGGGACCCGGGACTAGTTACAATGAGCAGTTCTTC.

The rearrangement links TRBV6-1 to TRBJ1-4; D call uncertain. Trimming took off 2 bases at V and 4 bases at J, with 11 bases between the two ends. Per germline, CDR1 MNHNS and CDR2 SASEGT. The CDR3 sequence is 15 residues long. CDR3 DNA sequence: TGTGCCAGCAGTGAAAACCGGCAGATTAATGAAAAACTGTTTTTT. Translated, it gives CASSENRQINEKLFF.

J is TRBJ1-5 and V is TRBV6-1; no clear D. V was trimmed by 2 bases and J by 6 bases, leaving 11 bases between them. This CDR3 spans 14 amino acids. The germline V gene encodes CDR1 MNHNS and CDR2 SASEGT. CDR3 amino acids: CASSEIVGFQPQHF. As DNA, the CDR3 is TGTGCCAGCAGTGAAATCGTGGGGTTTCAGCCCCAGCATTTT.

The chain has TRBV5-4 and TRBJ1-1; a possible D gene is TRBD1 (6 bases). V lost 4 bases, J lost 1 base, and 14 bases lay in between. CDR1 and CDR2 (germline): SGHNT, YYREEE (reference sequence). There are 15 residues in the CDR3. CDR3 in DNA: TGTGCCAGCAGCACGCTAAGGGGGTCGAACACTGAAGCTTTCTTT. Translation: CASSTLRGSNTEAFF.